The clone carrying this T cell receptor (beta chain) has just one count. This specimen belongs to a study of blood T cell repertoires in COVID-19. Generated by immunoSEQ multiplex PCR, the TCRdb table keeps only in-frame clones and is missing some. The table records around 150,000 clones, 86% of them present only once. This TCR derives from a man in his sixties or seventies with acute or convalescent COVID-19. Sequenced input: peripheral blood.

This CDR3 reads CASSFREGQTDTQYF. As DNA, the CDR3 is TGTGCCAGCAGTTTCCGGGAGGGCCAGACAGATACGCAGTATTTT. The chain employs TRBV28 and TRBJ2-3; 8 bases map to TRBD2. J was trimmed by 3 bases and V by 3 bases; bases with no gene match: 5. This CDR3 comprises 15 residues. The germline CDR1 and CDR2 sequences are MDHEN and SYDVKM.